This TCR beta chain is drawn from a study of T cell responses to AZD1222 COVID-19 vaccine. Study results and caveats: Repertoire samples came only from after the peak T cell response. Clonal diversity may have been underestimated in mostly white British donors.

This CDR3 region has 14 residues. Germline V lookup: CDR1 MRHNA, CDR2 SNTAGT. Trimming took off 3 bases at V and 5 bases at J, with 10 bases between the two ends. A word on this clone: The target antigen is unknown.

Profiling relied on immunoSEQ multiplex PCR, and the TCRdb table lists in-frame clones only, not all of them. The sample yields a few hundred thousand clones, approximately 93% seen once. The sample was peripheral blood, taken on day 0 of AZD1222 vaccination. This TCR was sampled from an adult in good health. The chain carries TRBV6-4 and TRBJ2-2, with D uncertain. The DNA of the CDR3 is TGTGCCAGCAGTGAGGTGGGCATGACCGGGGAGCTGTTTTTT. This codes for CASSEVGMTGELFF.